The 10 T cell receptor beta chains listed next were all sequenced from one sample in a study of T cell responses to AZD1222 COVID-19 vaccine. The table came from immunoSEQ multiplex PCR; TCRdb's copy has only in-frame clones and leaves some out. The data show more than 85,000 clones, 90% to 95% seen once. The sample consisted of peripheral blood, taken on day 0 of AZD1222 vaccination. The receptors shown here come from an adult in good health.

V is TRBV7-9 and J is TRBJ2-5, with 11 bases fitting TRBD2. The CDR3 contains 14 residues. Germline V lookup: CDR1 SEHNR, CDR2 FQNEAQ (reference sequence). Trimming cost V 4 bases and J 8 bases; bases outside gene matches: 6. This CDR3 is CASSSFSGGETQYF. CDR3 bases: TGTGCCAGCAGCTCCTTTAGCGGGGGGGAAACCCAGTACTTC.

About this clone: A read error may produce the germline difference seen at one junction end. V and J are TRBV9 and TRBJ1-2, with D possibly TRBD1 on 6 matching bases. The germline V gene encodes CDR1 SGDLS and CDR2 YYNGEE. CDR3 length equals 14 residues. CDR3 bases: TGTGCCAGCAGCGCCTGGGATGGGGGGGCAGGGGCCCACTTC. Its translation is CASSAWDGGAGAHF.

The chain joins TRBV28 to TRBJ1-4, with 7 bases that match TRBD1. The CDR3 length is 15 residues. The junction had 8 bases not matched to a gene; V was cut back by 5 bases and J by 5 bases. Germline loops: CDR1 MDHEN, CDR2 SYDVKM. This CDR3 reads CASSPWTGQNEKLFF. The CDR3 region has the DNA TGTGCCAGCAGTCCATGGACGGGACAGAATGAAAAACTGTTTTTT. Full variable domain (outside the CDR3, taken from reference TRBV28 and TRBJ1-4): DVKVTQSSRYLVKRTGEKVFLECVQDMDHENMFWYRQDPGLGLRLIYFSYDVKMKEKGDIPEGYSVSREKKERFSLILESASTNQTSMYLCASSPWTGQNEKLFFGSGTQLSVL.

The CDR3 nucleotides read TGTGCCAGCAGCCCTGGACAGCCTAGCACAGATACGCAGTATTTT. Translation gives CASSPGQPSTDTQYF. The chain employs TRBV7-3 and TRBJ2-3; D is possibly TRBD1 (6 bases). This CDR3 comprises 15 residues. Trimming removed 5 bases from V and 0 bases from J, with 12 bases in between. The V gene's germline CDR1 is SGHTA and CDR2 FQGTGA.

This rearrangement joins TRBV5-1 to TRBJ1-5; 10 bases are shared with TRBD1. V shed 0 bases and J 5 bases; nucleotides not matched to a gene: 2. The CDR3 has 15 residues. Germline V lookup: CDR1 SGHRS, CDR2 YFSETQ. This CDR3 is CASSLGQGADQPQHF. The CDR3, as DNA: TGCGCCAGCAGCTTGGGACAGGGGGCAGATCAGCCCCAGCATTTT.

The rearrangement uses TRBV2 and TRBJ1-5; D might be TRBD1 (6 bases). The V gene lost 6 bases and the J gene lost 7 bases, with 19 bases spanning the gap. The CDR3 totals 15 residues. Looked up from germline, CDR1 is SNHLY and CDR2 is FYNNEI. This CDR3 is CASSPGGRVGQPQHF. In nucleotides, the CDR3 is TGTGCCAGCAGCCCCGGGGGCAGGGTGGGCCAGCCCCAGCATTTT.

The rearrangement joins TRBV4-3 to TRBJ1-6, with D tentatively TRBD1 (5 bases). The CDR3 consists of 16 residues. Germline CDR1 LGHNA, CDR2 YSLEER. Trimming pared 0 bases from V and 5 bases from J, leaving 11 bases between. The CDR3 region is CASSQDRRGHNSPLHF. The CDR3 DNA reads TGCGCCAGCAGCCAAGATCGGAGGGGTCATAATTCACCCCTCCACTTT.

The chain has TRBV5-1 and TRBJ1-2; 10 bases are shared with TRBD1. CDR3 length equals 14 residues. Germline trimming cut 2 bases from V and 6 bases from J; bases unmatched to any gene: 4. Germline CDR1 reads SGHRS; CDR2 reads YFSETQ. CDR3 in amino acids: CASSFGQGVHGYTF. The CDR3 DNA follows: TGCGCCAGCAGCTTCGGACAGGGGGTACATGGCTACACCTTC.

The V and J genes are TRBV24-1 and TRBJ2-1; tentative D call: TRBD2 (5 bases). CDR1 is KGHDR, CDR2 SFDVKD, per germline. The CDR3 sequence is 11 residues long. Trimming took off 7 bases at V and 10 bases at J, with 10 bases between the two ends. Here the CDR3 reads CATSRGGEQFF. CDR3 nucleotide sequence: TGTGCCACCAGCCGCGGCGGGGAGCAGTTCTTC.

The chain uses TRBV30 and TRBJ2-7; a weak D match, TRBD1 (8 bases). V lost 3 bases and J lost 2, with 14 bases in between. This CDR3 contains 14 residues. Germline V CDR1 and CDR2: GTSNPN, SVGIG (reference sequence). The CDR3 DNA sequence: TGTGCCTGGAGGACCACAGGGGGGGCCTACGAGCAGTACTTC. Its protein product is CAWRTTGGAYEQYF. Looking up the rest from reference TRBV30 and TRBJ2-7 gives the full variable domain: SQTIHQWPATLVQPVGSPLSLECTVEGTSNPNLYWYRQAAGRGLQLLFYSVGIGQISSEVPQNLSASRPQDRQFILSSKKLLLSDSGFYLCAWRTTGGAYEQYFGPGTRLTVT.